This T cell receptor beta chain was identified during a study of T cells in Graves' hyperthyroidism and ophthalmopathy (dated by TCRdb to between 2018 and 2021). Some background on the complete study: Peripheral blood samples were taken at the time of initial diagnosis, prior to any treatment. The paper describes TCR Vbeta CDR3 sequencing of more than 120 peripheral blood samples, made up of 43 ophthalmopathy patients, some 80 hyperthyroidism patients and around 17 progressor patients. The 100 or so discovery patients were randomly divided into training and test sets at a 7:3 ratio. Following sampling, methimazole starting at 30 mg daily was given to hyperthyroidism patients, and high-dose intravenous methylprednisolone was given to ophthalmopathy patients. An independent validation cohort of 18 to 20 hyperthyroidism patients and 17 patients who later progressed to ophthalmopathy tested prospective prediction of ophthalmopathy. The study also compared thyroid tissue and blood T-cell repertoires from several Graves' hyperthyroidism patients. To identify TCR V-J signatures that set the groups apart, the researchers used a discovery cohort of roughly 100 patients, made up of about 44 with Graves' ophthalmopathy and about 60 with stable Graves' hyperthyroidism.

A patient counted as having stable Graves' hyperthyroidism if no progression to ophthalmopathy occurred over 18 months of follow-up. The hyperthyroidism patients were between 18 and 65 years old and newly diagnosed, with a disease duration of less than 2 months. Any patient with an uncontrolled infection, another autoimmune disease, pregnancy or lactation was excluded. Diagnoses were based on clinical symptoms, serum thyroxine and TRAb, thyroid ultrasound and orbital computed tomography. Ficoll-Paque density gradient centrifugation was used to isolate PBMCs from around 10 ml of fresh peripheral blood. Trizol reagent was used to extract total RNA, and RNA quality was then checked on an Agilent 2100 Bioanalyzer. Amplification of TCR beta CDR3 regions was carried out from RNA transcripts. A first-round RT-PCR of the TCR CDR3 used the HTBI primer set with the Qiagen OneStep RT-PCR kit. A second multiplex PCR round built the libraries, followed by size selection and purification. Paired-end sequencing of the libraries was performed with 100 bp reads on an Illumina HiSeq2000. The authors' analysis ran thus. SOAPnuke was used to process the raw data, with reads discarded if the reads contained adapters or uncalled bases, had a mean Phred below 15, or lacked an exact constant-primer or identifier match. High-quality paired reads were merged with COPE v1.2.5, and unique nucleotide sequences were defined as clonotypes. MiTCR v1.1 was used to align the clonotypes against IMGT TRBV, TRBD and TRBJ reference segments. Only V-J combinations with frequency above 0.0001, covering about 99% of repertoires, were analysed. The TCS score was defined as F50 (clonal expansion) divided by E x V (chaos), with BLOSUM62-based TCRdist calculated between CDR3 peptides within each V-J. Welch's t-statistics and random forest reduced several hundred V-J features to roughly 13, which were used in a naive Bayes classifier (R e1071). The raw public data were reprocessed by TCRdb itself: fastp quality trimming at Q25, MiXCR clonotype calling, in-frame beta chains only. Entries that share a CDR3 protein sequence are merged under the most common genes and DNA. The V and J calls come from TCRdb's annotation, not from the publication. The sample has under 400,000 distinct CDR3 sequences on record, around 16% of them singletons. The top ten clones comprise around 35% of the sample.

This clonotype was observed at least ten times. It lacks a known antigen. Base-call qualities are not available, and no considerably larger clone is one nucleotide away. Deletion took 5 bases off V and 11 bases off J, with a span of 15 bases between the germline ends. The CDR3 goes from the cysteine to the phenylalanine over 12 residues. Only the CDR3 region is kept as DNA, spanning 36 bases read in frame from base 1. The germline V gene encodes CDR1 KGHSH and CDR2 LQKENI. Broad study findings and their caveats: Most expanded thyroid clonotypes (frequency above 0.001) were also detected in blood, suggesting blood repertoires may reflect thyroid immune responses. Ophthalmopathy was separated from stable hyperthyroidism by a 13 V-J signature model, with around 90% sensitivity and 81% to 82% specificity obtained in cross-validation and 80%/75% obtained in testing. In validation, the model predicted progression to ophthalmopathy with over 65% sensitivity and approximately 78% specificity, a median of roughly seven months before onset. Sample size was not statistically predetermined, and blinding of investigators to group allocation was not performed.

The sequenced sample consisted of blood. The chain is made from TRBV18 and TRBJ1-1; a confident D gene designation cannot be given. This clonotype was obtained from a man younger than 40 with Graves' hyperthyroidism. The DNA is TGTGCCAGCTCAAAGTTGAGTGAAGCGGCTTTCTTT. Its protein product is CASSKLSEAAFF.